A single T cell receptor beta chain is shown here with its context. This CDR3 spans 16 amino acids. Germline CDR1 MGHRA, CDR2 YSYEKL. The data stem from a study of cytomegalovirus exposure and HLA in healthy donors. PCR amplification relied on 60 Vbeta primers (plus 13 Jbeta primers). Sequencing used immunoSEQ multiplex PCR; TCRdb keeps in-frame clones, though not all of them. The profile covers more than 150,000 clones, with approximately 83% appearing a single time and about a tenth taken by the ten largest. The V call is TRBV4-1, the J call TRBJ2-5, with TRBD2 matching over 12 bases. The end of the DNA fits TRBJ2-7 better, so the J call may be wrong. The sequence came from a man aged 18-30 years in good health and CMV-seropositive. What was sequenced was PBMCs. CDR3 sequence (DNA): TGCGCCAGCAGCCCTGGGACTAGCGGGTTAACCTACGAGCAGTACTTC. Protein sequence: CASSPGTSGLTYEQYF.